These 13 T cell receptor beta chains were all obtained from the same sample, sequenced in a study of glioma-infiltrating T cells. The iRepertoire nested amplicon-rescue multiplex PCR amplified TCR alpha and beta CDR3s from RNA. TCRdb re-analysed the multiplex PCR reads in MiXCR, keeping a single row per CDR3 protein. The sample holds about 89,000 distinct CDR3 sequences, 20% to 25% seen once. Specimen: glioma tissue, nonneoplastic brain tissue, or PBMCs (not recorded which). These TCRs come from a human donor with low-grade glioma or glioblastoma, undergoing nonglioma brain surgery, or in good health (not recorded which).

This clonotype appeared a few times. The CDR3 sequence is CASSTWTGGAGNTIYF. DNA for the CDR3: TGTGCCAGCAGCACTTGGACAGGGGGCGCTGGAAACACCATATATTTT. The rearrangement uses TRBV7-8 and TRBJ1-3, with 11 bases lining up with TRBD1. The CDR3 sequence is 16 residues long. J lost 2 bases, V lost 5 bases, and 5 bases had no gene match. From germline, CDR1 is SGHVS and CDR2 FQNEAQ.

At least ten counts were recorded for this clonotype. The chain combines TRBV20-1 with TRBJ1-5; TRBD1 is a possible D gene (5 bases). Germline CDR1 is DFQATT and CDR2 is SNEGSKA (reference sequence). V was trimmed by 0 bases and J by 5 bases, leaving 5 bases between them. The CDR3 has 12 amino acids. The CDR3 DNA sequence: TGCAGTGCTAGAGAAGGGGATCAGCCCCAGCATTTT. Its translation is CSAREGDQPQHF.

The table lists this clonotype with many counts. This chain joins TRBV20-1 and TRBJ1-5; TRBD1 is a possible D gene (5 bases). V shed 3 bases and J shed 0 bases, with 18 bases lying between them. The germline V gene has CDR1 DFQATT and CDR2 SNEGSKA (reference sequence). This CDR3 comprises 17 residues. The CDR3: CSASGTLSPYSNQPQHF. The CDR3 region has the DNA TGCAGTGCTAGTGGGACCCTCTCTCCTTATAGCAATCAGCCCCAGCATTTT.

This clonotype showed up just a few times. The chain links TRBV12-3 or TRBV12-4 to TRBJ2-7, with 11 bases that match TRBD1. CDR3 length equals 16 residues. Trimming cost V 2 bases and J 4 bases; bases outside gene matches: 7. In DNA, the CDR3 is TGTGCCAGCAGTTTATTCGGGACAGGGGGTGGATACGAGCAGTACTTC. This sequence encodes CASSLFGTGGGYEQYF.

The chain recombines TRBV2 with TRBJ2-3; the match to TRBD1 covers 9 bases. Losses at the gene ends were 8 bases for V and 1 base for J; bases not matched to a gene: 10. Germline V gives CDR1 SNHLY, CDR2 FYNNEI. The CDR3 extends over 16 amino acids. The CDR3 DNA sequence: TGTGCCAGCTCCAGACAGGGGGGAGTCGGCACAGATACGCAGTATTTT. Its protein is CASSRQGGVGTDTQYF.

CDR3 residues: CASKLRTQSNEKLFF. The CDR3 nucleotides are TGTGCCAGTAAACTAAGGACACAGTCTAATGAAAAACTGTTTTTT. V gene TRBV19 combines with J gene TRBJ1-4, with D perhaps matching TRBD1 (5 bases). The CDR3 length is 15 residues. The germline gives CDR1 LNHDA, CDR2 SQIVND (reference sequence). Trimming removed 7 bases from V and 3 bases from J, with 15 bases in between.

This clonotype was found a few times. CDR3 sequence (DNA): TGTGCCAGCAGCCAAGACCGTGCGGGAGCTTTCACAGATACGCAGTATTTT. Protein: CASSQDRAGAFTDTQYF. V is TRBV5-4 and J is TRBJ2-3; 7 bases map to TRBD2. V shed 4 bases, J shed 2 bases, and the junction held 13 bases outside the gene matches. In germline, CDR1 is SGHNT, CDR2 YYREEE (reference sequence). This CDR3 contains 17 residues.

This clonotype has a count of ten or more. A read error is likely, as this CDR3 ends without the conserved phenylalanine or tryptophan. This sequence joins TRBV20-1 and TRBJ1-2; unclear D gene. CDR3 length: 13 residues. V lost 2 bases to trimming and J lost 1 base, with 8 bases between them. Germline loops: CDR1 DFQATT, CDR2 SNEGSKA (reference sequence). The CDR3 DNA is TGCAGTGCTAGACTTCCGGATAACTATGGCTACACCCTC. Encoded protein: CSARLPDNYGYTL.

The chain recombines TRBV7-2 with TRBJ1-4, with D hard to call. This CDR3 comprises 11 residues. Germline V gene lookup returns CDR1 SGHTA and CDR2 FQGNSA. V dropped 5 bases and J dropped 10 bases, with 8 bases sitting between them. This CDR3 is CASSELGKLFF. For the CDR3, the DNA is TGTGCCAGCAGCGAACTTGGAAAACTGTTTTTT.

Concerning this clonotype itself: A read error may explain this, as a much larger clone is one base away. The chain joins TRBV19 to TRBJ1-5; D is perhaps TRBD1 (6 bases). The V end lost 3 bases, the J end lost 5 bases, and 17 bases lay between the germline ends. This CDR3 spans 16 amino acids. Germline assignment: CDR1 LNHDA and CDR2 SQIVND (reference sequence). The CDR3 DNA follows: TGTGCCAGTAGTATGGATTCCAAGGGGGGCGATCAGCCCCAGCATTTT. It is translated as CASSMDSKGGDQPQHF.

This clonotype was counted ten times or more. The rearrangement uses TRBV6-1 and TRBJ1-6; D is possibly TRBD1 (6 bases). The V end was cut by 5 bases, the J end by 7 bases, with 27 bases between. The germline V gene encodes CDR1 MNHNS and CDR2 SASEGT. The CDR3 totals 19 residues. CDR3 sequence (DNA): TGTGCCAGCAGTTTAAGGGGAACAGGGCAAAGAAGAGGGAATTCACCCCTCCACTTT. Its protein product is CASSLRGTGQRRGNSPLHF.

The rearrangement joins TRBV20-1 to TRBJ2-5; a possible D gene is TRBD1 (6 bases). The V end was cut by 1 base, the J end by 3 bases, with 15 bases between. CDR3 length: 15 residues. CDR1 and CDR2 from the germline V gene are DFQATT and SNEGSKA (reference sequence). CDR3 sequence: CSARVRQVAKETQYF. The CDR3 DNA follows: TGCAGTGCTAGAGTAAGACAGGTGGCAAAAGAGACCCAGTACTTC.

The V call is TRBV7-2, the J call TRBJ2-1; the D gene is possibly TRBD2 (5 bases). This CDR3 contains 13 residues. Germline V CDR1 and CDR2: SGHTA, FQGNSA. Trimming took off 1 base at V and 7 bases at J, with 8 bases between the two ends. The CDR3 nucleotides are TGTGCCAGCAGCTTAGGAACGGGAAATGAGCAGTTCTTC. It codes for CASSLGTGNEQFF.